This T cell receptor (beta chain) was obtained from a study of T cells in Graves' hyperthyroidism and ophthalmopathy. Study results and limitations: Appearing also in blood were most of the thyroid clonotypes expanded above 0.001. Stable hyperthyroidism was told apart from ophthalmopathy by a model built on 13 V-J features.

CDR1 is LNHDA and CDR2 is SQIVND in the germline V gene (reference sequence). CDR3 size: 16 residues. Between the trimmed V and J ends, which lost 7 bases and 3 bases, there was a span of 19 bases. Researchers barred patients who had uncontrolled infection, other autoimmune disease, pregnancy or lactation. It was RNA transcripts that yielded the amplified TCR beta CDR3 regions. The primer set for the first-round RT-PCR of the TCR CDR3 was HTBI. From the multiplex PCR reads, TCRdb called clonotypes with MiXCR, one entry per CDR3 protein. The sample has over 450,000 distinct CDR3 sequences; approximately 14% are singletons. With regard to this clonotype: Its matching antigen is unknown.

Sequenced: blood. The receptor's source is a woman younger than 30 with Graves' hyperthyroidism. J is TRBJ1-3 and V is TRBV19; D unresolved. The CDR3 region has the DNA TGTGCCAGTACGGAAATTACATGGATTGGTGGAAACACCATATATTTT. Translation: CASTEITWIGGNTIYF. Full variable domain (missing parts from reference TRBV19 and TRBJ1-3): DGGITQSPKYLFRKEGQNVTLSCEQNLNHDAMYWYRQDPGQGLRLIYYSQIVNDFQKGDIAEGYSVSREKKESFPLTVTSAQKNPTAFYLCASTEITWIGGNTIYFGEGSWLTVV.